This TCR beta chain was obtained from a study of OX40 agonist ivuxolimab in advanced cancers. Study-wide context: Every 2 weeks, patients received ivuxolimab intravenously, dosed at 0.01 to 10 mg/kg. Under the entry rules, prior anti-PD-1, anti-PD-L1 or anti-CTLA-4 therapy was allowed, and roughly 43% had some. Findings and limits, study-wide: In CD8+ T cells, expanded clones were on average more numerous than in CD4+.

This CDR3 spans 13 amino acids. Germline V gene data show CDR1 as SNHLY and CDR2 as FYNNEI. V was trimmed by 3 bases and J by 2 bases, leaving 7 bases between them. Worth noting for this clone: Antigen unknown.

TCRdb's copy holds only in-frame clones and misses some; the assay was immunoSEQ multiplex PCR. The table lists around 82,000 clones, around 89% of them singletons. The chain couples TRBV2 to TRBJ2-5; tentative D call: TRBD2 (6 bases). The TCR originated in an adult with an advanced solid tumor such as melanoma, head and neck, liver or kidney cancer. The material was CD4+ or CD8+ T cells sorted from blood, obtained in a trial of the OX40 agonist ivuxolimab. CDR3: CASSEGRQETQYF. The CDR3 nucleotides read TGTGCCAGCAGTGAGGGGAGGCAAGAGACCCAGTACTTC.